What follows is one T cell receptor (beta chain) and its context. Trimming shortened V by 4 bases and J by 7 bases, and 10 bases separated the two germline ends. CDR1 is LNHDA and CDR2 is SQIVND in the germline V gene (reference sequence). CDR3 length equals 12 residues. The table came from immunoSEQ multiplex PCR; TCRdb's copy has only in-frame clones and leaves some out. The data hold 300,000 to 450,000 clones, with 80% to 90% observed a single time. This sample stems from a study of blood T cell repertoires in COVID-19. The chain combines TRBV19 with TRBJ1-2; a weak D match, TRBD1 (5 bases). The TCR originated in a man between 18 and 35 years old who had recovered from COVID-19. The specimen sequenced was PBMCs or T cells enriched from blood (not recorded which). The CDR3 sequence: CASSSQGPGYTF. CDR3 bases: TGTGCCAGTAGTAGTCAGGGCCCTGGCTACACCTTC.